This is a list of T cell receptor beta chains from one sample in a study of cytomegalovirus exposure and HLA in healthy donors. Using immunoSEQ multiplex PCR, the repertoire was profiled, and TCRdb retains in-frame clones only, with some absent. Found here are some 100,000 clones, under 85% of them singletons; the top ten hold 12% to 15%. The sample was PBMCs. The receptor source for this set is an older woman in good health and CMV-seropositive. The CDR3 runs from the conserved cysteine through the conserved F or W. A D gene is named only where the DNA matches it firmly. Not all rows give a size; the values are once, few, many and, for expanded clones, a class.

D gene	clone size	J gene	V gene	CDR3 length	CDR3 DNA	CDR3 protein
TRBD2	few	TRBJ2-3	TRBV6-1	14	TGTGCCAGCCTAGCAGCGGGAGCACTGGATACGCAGTATTTT	CASLAAGALDTQYF
.	.	TRBJ2-3	TRBV7-3	17	TGTGCCAGCAGCCCCTTCGGCGGAGGACGGGCGACAGATACGCAGTATTTT	CASSPFGGGRATDTQYF
TRBD1	.	TRBJ2-5	TRBV11-2	14	TGTGCCAGCAGCCCTACAGGGGGGTCGGAGACCCAGTACTTC	CASSPTGGSETQYF
TRBD1	.	TRBJ2-1	TRBV19	16	TGTGCCAGTAGCCGGACAGGGAACCGCATCTACAATGAGCAGTTCTTC	CASSRTGNRIYNEQFF
.	.	TRBJ2-2	TRBV5-1	12	TGCGCCAGCAGCTCAAACAAGGGGATTGGGTCTTTT	CASSSNKGIGSF
TRBD2	once	TRBJ2-1	TRBV10-1	16	TGCGCCAGCAGCACCGATCGCGGGGGGGGCTACAATGAGCAGTTCTTC	CASSTDRGGGYNEQFF
TRBD2	.	TRBJ2-7	TRBV5-1	16	TGCGCCAGCAGCCCGGAGGCGGCGGGGGGTACTTACGAGCAGTACTTC	CASSPEAAGGTYEQYF
.	.	TRBJ2-1	TRBV5-4	11	TGTGCCAGCAGCTCCCGGAATGAGCAGTTCTTC	CASSSRNEQFF
TRBD2	few	TRBJ2-7	TRBV6-6	14	TGTGCCAGCAGGTACGGCGGGAGCTCCTACGAGCAGTACTTC	CASRYGGSSYEQYF
TRBD2	.	TRBJ2-1	TRBV28	15	TGTGCCAGCAGTTTTGGTGGCGGGGGGCTGAATGAGCAGTTCTTC	CASSFGGGGLNEQFF
TRBD1	.	TRBJ2-1	TRBV29-1	14	TGCAGCGTTGACGTCCAACAGGGGTCAAATGAGCAGTTCTTC	CSVDVQQGSNEQFF